This entry lists 30 T cell receptor beta chains sequenced from one sample in a study of T cells in Graves' hyperthyroidism and ophthalmopathy. The source material, RNA transcripts, was used to amplify TCR beta CDR3 regions. TCR CDR3 underwent first-round RT-PCR with the HTBI primer set. TCRdb redid the calling of the multiplex PCR reads with MiXCR, one entry per CDR3 protein. This table has 300,000 to 450,000 distinct CDR3 sequences, about 13% appearing once. Sequenced sample: blood. All receptors come from a woman between 18 and 30 years old with Graves' hyperthyroidism.

This clonotype was counted ten times or more. The V and J genes are TRBV20-1 and TRBJ2-1, with 7 bases identical to TRBD2. V dropped 3 bases and J dropped 3; count of bases not matched to a gene: 5. The CDR3 length is 14 residues. Looked up from germline, CDR1 is DFQATT and CDR2 is SNEGSKA (reference sequence). CDR3 region: CSASPLAVYNEQFF. Written as DNA, the CDR3 is TGCAGTGCTAGTCCGCTAGCGGTCTACAATGAGCAGTTCTTC.

Many counts were recorded for this clonotype. This chain uses TRBV20-1 with TRBJ1-5; 8 nucleotides line up with TRBD1. CDR3 size: 15 residues. CDR1 and CDR2 from the germline V gene are DFQATT and SNEGSKA (reference sequence). The V gene end was trimmed by 4 bases and the J gene end by 0 bases; junction bases not matched to a gene: 5. CDR3 protein: CSAMGQVFSNQPQHF. CDR3 nucleotides: TGCAGTGCTATGGGACAGGTGTTTAGCAATCAGCCCCAGCATTTT.

This clonotype was recorded many times. The V and J genes are TRBV28 and TRBJ2-7, with D perhaps TRBD2 (6 bases). In germline, CDR1 is MDHEN, CDR2 SYDVKM. V lost 8 bases, J lost 1 base, and 21 bases lay in between. The CDR3 runs to 16 residues. The CDR3 here is CASQRVEGVKSYEQYF. The CDR3 DNA sequence: TGTGCCAGCCAGAGAGTGGAGGGAGTGAAGTCCTACGAGCAGTACTTC.

This clonotype came up many times. The rearrangement uses TRBV27 and TRBJ2-7; the match to TRBD1 covers 9 bases. The CDR3 loop spans 15 amino acids. The trim removed 8 bases at V and 5 bases at J, leaving 13 bases unmatched. CDR1 is MNHEY, CDR2 SMNVEV, per germline (reference sequence). The DNA of the CDR3 is TGTGCCAGCCTTATGCTAGGACAGGGGAGGAACGAGCAGTACTTC. As protein: CASLMLGQGRNEQYF.

This clonotype has ten or more counts. V gene TRBV27 combines with J gene TRBJ2-7, with a possible D match to TRBD1 (5 bases). This CDR3 comprises 14 residues. V lost 0 bases and J 6 bases, leaving 12 bases between the germline ends. Germline lookup yields CDR1 MNHEY and CDR2 SMNVEV (reference sequence). The CDR3 nucleotides are TGTGCCAGCAGTTTATCGAAGACAGTCGGCGAGCAGTACTTC. It encodes CASSLSKTVGEQYF.

This clonotype showed up many times. V gene TRBV12-3 or TRBV12-4 combines with J gene TRBJ2-5; 14 bases fit TRBD2. V lost 5 bases, J lost 4 bases, and 9 bases stayed unmatched. This CDR3 spans 17 amino acids. The CDR3 DNA is TGTGCCAGCAGTAGGGGACTAGCGGGAGCTCGTGGAGAGACCCAGTACTTC. It translates to CASSRGLAGARGETQYF.

This clonotype was counted many times. The gene calls are TRBV12-3 or TRBV12-4 and TRBJ1-2; 9 bases fit TRBD1. The trim removed 1 base at V and 2 bases at J, leaving 2 bases unmatched. CDR3 length equals 15 residues. As DNA, the CDR3 is TGTGCCAGCAGTTTAGACACAGGGGGCAACTATGGCTACACCTTC. Its translation is CASSLDTGGNYGYTF.

About this clonotype: A read error may explain this, as a much larger clone is one base away. The chain is built from TRBV7-3 and TRBJ2-1; weak D call: TRBD2 (6 bases). The germline V gene has CDR1 SGHTA and CDR2 FQGTGA. This CDR3 region has 14 residues. CDR3 in DNA: TGTGCCAGCAGCTTTGGGGGGAAGAACAATGAGCGGTTCTTC. It is translated as CASSFGGKNNERFF.

This clonotype was observed many times. This chain joins TRBV28 and TRBJ2-7; 11 positions match TRBD1. Germline CDR1 reads MDHEN; CDR2 reads SYDVKM. J lost 1 base, V lost 5 bases, and 10 bases had no gene match. The CDR3 contains 17 residues. CDR3 nucleotide sequence: TGTGCCAGCAGTCCTCCGGACAGGGGGCCTAGATCCTACGAGCAGTACTTC. It encodes CASSPPDRGPRSYEQYF.

As for this clonotype: The junction shows a germline mismatch at one end, possibly a read error. The chain combines TRBV6-2 or TRBV6-3 with TRBJ2-1; maybe TRBD2 (5 bases). Germline V gives CDR1 MNHEY, CDR2 SVGEGT. This CDR3 has 14 residues. In DNA, the CDR3 is TGTGCCAGCAATGCAGGAGGCCTTTCAAATGAGCAGCTCTTC. The encoded protein is CASNAGGLSNEQLF.

This clonotype showed up many times. The chain is built from TRBV12-3 or TRBV12-4 and TRBJ1-5; maybe TRBD1 (5 bases). V gave up 6 bases and J gave up 0 bases, with 18 bases separating them. This CDR3 is built from 17 residues. CDR3 nucleotides: TGTGCCAGCAGCCCCACAGGCCTCCGAGGTAGCAATCAGCCCCAGCATTTT. It codes for CASSPTGLRGSNQPQHF.

The J gene is TRBJ2-1, the V gene TRBV16, with 7 bases identical to TRBD1. Germline V gene lookup returns CDR1 KGHSY and CDR2 FQNENV. There are 14 residues in the CDR3. Trimming removed 0 bases from V and 8 bases from J; junction bases left unmatched: 4. The CDR3 protein is CASSQSTGSDEQFF. DNA of the CDR3: TGTGCCAGCAGCCAATCGACAGGGTCAGATGAGCAGTTCTTC.

This clonotype was recorded at least ten times. The rearrangement links TRBV6-1 to TRBJ2-1; 9 bases line up with TRBD2. Germline values: CDR1 MNHNS, CDR2 SASEGT. The CDR3 length is 16 residues. V trimming: 2 bases; J trimming: 5 bases; junction bases outside the gene matches: 7. The CDR3 loop is CASSELAGHQNNEQFF. CDR3 DNA sequence: TGTGCCAGCAGTGAACTAGCGGGGCACCAGAACAATGAGCAGTTCTTC.

The table lists this clonotype with a few counts. V gene TRBV20-1 combines with J gene TRBJ2-1; TRBD2 agrees at 10 bases. The CDR3 has 14 amino acids. Germline-derived CDR1 and CDR2 are DFQATT and SNEGSKA (reference sequence). V gave up 2 bases and J gave up 6 bases; unmatched junction bases: 4. CDR3 nucleotide sequence: TGCAGTGCTAGAAAACTAGCGGGAAGCAATGAGCAGTTCTTC. It codes for CSARKLAGSNEQFF.

This clonotype was recorded many times. The rearrangement links TRBV7-3 to TRBJ2-5; D perhaps matches TRBD2 (6 bases). Germline V gene data show CDR1 as SGHTA and CDR2 as FQGTGA. The CDR3 loop spans 13 amino acids. Between the trimmed V and J ends, which lost 3 bases and 5 bases, there was a span of 10 bases. The CDR3 reads CASSLEGRETQYF. The CDR3, as DNA: TGTGCCAGCAGCTTGGAGGGCCGGGAGACCCAGTACTTC.

This clonotype was observed a handful of times. The CDR3 DNA is TGTGCCAGTAAATCAAGCAACTATGGCTACACCTTC. This translates into CASKSSNYGYTF. This chain uses TRBV19 with TRBJ1-2; D is ambiguous. V was trimmed by 7 bases and J by 2 bases, leaving 8 bases between them. Germline V gene data show CDR1 as LNHDA and CDR2 as SQIVND (reference sequence). This CDR3 comprises 12 residues.

This clonotype was recorded a few times. The chain carries TRBV5-4 and TRBJ2-3; 8 nucleotides line up with TRBD1. The V segment lost 2 bases and the J segment 6 bases; nucleotides outside the gene matches: 5. This CDR3 is 14 amino acids long. Germline-derived CDR1 and CDR2 are SGHNT and YYREEE (reference sequence). CDR3 protein: CASSFQGAEDTQYF. The CDR3 DNA reads TGTGCCAGCAGCTTCCAGGGGGCGGAGGATACGCAGTATTTT.

This clonotype has at least ten counts. J is TRBJ2-7 and V is TRBV2; no clear D gene. V was clipped by 6 bases and J by 4 bases, with 13 bases between them. CDR1 is SNHLY, CDR2 FYNNEI, per germline. The CDR3 totals 13 residues. The chain's CDR3 is CASRFSSWYEQYF. The DNA of the CDR3 is TGTGCCAGCAGGTTTTCCAGTTGGTACGAGCAGTACTTC. Full variable domain (missing parts from reference TRBV2 and TRBJ2-7): EPEVTQTPSHQVTQMGQEVILRCVPISNHLYFYWYRQILGQKVEFLVSFYNNEISEKSEIFDDQFSVERPDGSNFTLKIRSTKLEDSAMYFCASRFSSWYEQYFGPGTRLTVT.

The rearrangement links TRBV28 to TRBJ1-4; D is unresolved. The CDR3 is 16 residues long. V dropped 2 bases and J dropped 0 bases, with 10 bases sitting between them. CDR1 is MDHEN, CDR2 SYDVKM, per germline. The CDR3 spells CASSLRATATNEKLFF. In DNA form, the CDR3 reads TGTGCCAGCAGTTTAAGGGCTACTGCAACTAATGAAAAACTGTTTTTT.

This clonotype occurred a few times. The chain links TRBV19 to TRBJ2-2, with TRBD1 identical over 7 bases. Germline lookup yields CDR1 LNHDA and CDR2 SQIVND (reference sequence). CDR3 length: 15 amino acids. The junction had 6 bases not matched to a gene; V was cut back by 3 bases and J by 5 bases. CDR3 in amino acids: CASSIGDRVTGELFF. In DNA, the CDR3 is TGTGCCAGTAGTATCGGAGACAGGGTAACCGGGGAGCTGTTTTTT.

This clonotype was counted ten times or more. The junction and the germline gene differ at one end; a read error may be behind it. The V gene is TRBV20-1, the J gene TRBJ1-4; TRBD1 matches at 9 bases. This CDR3 is built from 16 residues. Germline-derived CDR1 and CDR2 are DFQATT and SNEGSKA (reference sequence). The CDR3 here is CSARGTGKATNEKLFF. As DNA, the CDR3 is TGCAGTGCCAGAGGGACAGGGAAAGCGACTAATGAAAAACTGTTTTTT.

The table lists this clonotype with a few counts. This may be a read error: a much more frequent sequence differs by one nucleotide. A read error is likely, as this CDR3 ends without the conserved phenylalanine or tryptophan. V usage is TRBV20-1 and J usage is TRBJ2-3; D is possibly TRBD2 (6 bases). This CDR3 contains 11 residues. CDR1 and CDR2 from the germline V gene are DFQATT and SNEGSKA (reference sequence). V was trimmed by 6 bases and J by 3 bases, leaving 7 bases between them. CDR3 nucleotide sequence: TGCAGTGCCGGAGGGACAGATACGCAGTATCTT. Translated, it gives CSAGGTDTQYL.

Many counts were recorded for this clonotype. The rearrangement links TRBV20-1 to TRBJ2-7; 7 bases match TRBD1. J lost 3 bases, V lost 4 bases, and 15 bases had no gene match. From germline, CDR1 is DFQATT and CDR2 SNEGSKA (reference sequence). CDR3 length: 16 residues. CDR3 in DNA: TGCAGTGCTAAAGGGGGCTATTCGGCCTTTCTCTACGAGCAGTACTTC. This encodes CSAKGGYSAFLYEQYF.

At least ten counts were recorded for this clonotype. The chain links TRBV20-1 to TRBJ2-7, with 9 bases identical to TRBD2. The ends lost 1 base at V and 5 bases at J; junction bases unmatched: 12. CDR3 length: 16 amino acids. The germline V gene encodes CDR1 DFQATT and CDR2 SNEGSKA (reference sequence). The DNA of the CDR3 is TGCAGTGCTAGAGTGCGGCGGGGGGGACCAGGGGACGAGCAGTACTTC. This codes for CSARVRRGGPGDEQYF.

This clonotype was seen a handful of times. The gene calls are TRBV20-1 and TRBJ1-2; 9 bases are shared with TRBD1. V lost 6 bases, J lost 3 bases, and 11 bases stayed unmatched. CDR3 length equals 15 residues. In germline, CDR1 is DFQATT, CDR2 SNEGSKA (reference sequence). CDR3 region: CSAPGTGKPDYGYTF. The CDR3 DNA follows: TGCAGTGCCCCCGGGACAGGGAAGCCCGACTATGGCTACACCTTC.

This chain uses TRBV29-1 with TRBJ2-7, with D maybe TRBD1 (6 bases). There are 15 residues in the CDR3. V was pared by 0 bases and J by 0 bases, with 12 bases between. Germline V gene lookup returns CDR1 SQVTM and CDR2 ANQGSEA. The DNA of the CDR3 is TGCAGCGTTGAAGACAACAGGGAGAGCTCCTACGAGCAGTACTTC. This codes for CSVEDNRESSYEQYF.

This clonotype appeared many times. The chain employs TRBV7-2 and TRBJ2-1; 8 bases align to TRBD2. CDR1 is SGHTA and CDR2 is FQGNSA in the germline V gene. This CDR3 is 14 amino acids long. Unmatched junction bases numbered 12, after V lost 4 bases and J lost 13 bases. DNA of the CDR3: TGTGCCAGCAGCTATAAGGCGGGAGGCCAAGATCAGTTCTTC. This encodes CASSYKAGGQDQFF.

The V gene is TRBV7-2, the J gene TRBJ2-1; TRBD2 matches 16 bases. V lost 5 bases, J lost 14 bases, and 3 bases stayed unmatched. Germline loops: CDR1 SGHTA, CDR2 FQGNSA. This CDR3 region has 13 residues. In DNA form, the CDR3 reads TGTGCCAGCAGCCCAGGGACTAGCGGGAGGGAGTTCTTC. This sequence encodes CASSPGTSGREFF.

This clonotype was observed a handful of times. The chain has TRBV28 and TRBJ1-2; no definite D call. Trimming left V 5 bases short and J 8 bases short, with 6 bases between. CDR3 length equals 10 residues. The germline V gene has CDR1 MDHEN and CDR2 SYDVKM. CDR3 DNA sequence: TGTGCCAGCAGTCAGGAGGGCTACACCTTC. It encodes CASSQEGYTF.

The rearrangement joins TRBV4-3 to TRBJ2-1; no reliable D call. The CDR3 spans 17 residues. Trimming cost V 0 bases and J 0 bases, with 12 bases left between them. Germline V CDR1 and CDR2: LGHNA, YSLEER. CDR3 sequence (DNA): TGCGCCAGCAGCCAAGAGCCGGCGGTGAGCTCCTACAATGAGCAGTTCTTC. It is translated as CASSQEPAVSSYNEQFF.